This TCR beta chain was captured by sequencing in a study of CD8 T cells in ankylosing spondylitis. General study results and limits: Made up of 7 to 9 highly homologous variants, a TCR beta motif appeared characteristic of ankylosing spondylitis blood. CD8+ by phenotype, disease-linked clones were relatively rare in peripheral blood. Reportedly, disease-linked clones are significantly enriched in ankylosing spondylitis patients' matched synovial fluid. Both synovial fluid and blood in reactive arthritis had previously been reported to carry some motif variants.

13 amino acids form the CDR3, both terminal residues included. Germline CDR1 and CDR2: SGDLS and YYNGEE. Using quantitative 5'-RACE with molecular barcodes, the authors made TCR beta libraries. TCRdb re-derived calls from the 5' RACE reads in MiXCR, one entry per CDR3 protein. The table has about 340,000 distinct CDR3 sequences, less than 10% seen once. This clonotype has just a few counts. Its antigen remains unknown. The DNA is left out, because the CDR3 cannot be placed on it with certainty; the CDR3 is given as TCRdb lists it. The rearrangement links TRBV9 to TRBJ2-1; the listed D gene, TRBD1, was not tested against the DNA. The origin of this receptor is a male donor with ankylosing spondylitis. The sample was blood, either unsorted or a sorted T cell fraction (not recorded which). The chain's CDR3 is CASQSSGQNEQFF.